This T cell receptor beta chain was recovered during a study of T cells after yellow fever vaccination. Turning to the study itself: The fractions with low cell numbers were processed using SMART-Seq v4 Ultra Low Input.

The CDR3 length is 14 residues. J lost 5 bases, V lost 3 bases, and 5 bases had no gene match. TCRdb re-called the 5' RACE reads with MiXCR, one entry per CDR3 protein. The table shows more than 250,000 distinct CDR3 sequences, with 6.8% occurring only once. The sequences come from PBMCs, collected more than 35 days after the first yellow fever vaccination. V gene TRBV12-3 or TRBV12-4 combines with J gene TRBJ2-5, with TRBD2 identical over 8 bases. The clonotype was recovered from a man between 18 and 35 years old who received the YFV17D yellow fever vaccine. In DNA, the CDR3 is TGTGCCAGCAGTTTCTTCGGGGGGGGGGAGACCCAGTACTTC. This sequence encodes CASSFFGGGETQYF.